This T cell receptor (beta chain) was identified during a study of shared clonotypes between healthy human individuals. CDR1 SQVTM and CDR2 ANQGSEA come from the germline V gene. The CDR3 extends over 11 amino acids. The ends were cut back, 7 bases at V and 7 bases at J, with 14 bases in the middle. Repertoires were generated with immunoSEQ multiplex PCR, while TCRdb's copy carries only in-frame clones and drops some. The repertoire has approximately 600,000 clones, 85% to 95% of them found once; the top ten carry around 0.12%. Naive CD8 cells lacked CD45RO, underwent positive selection for CCR7 and left out terminally differentiated effector memory CD45RA+ cells.

Input material: naive CD8+ T cells sorted from blood. The V call is TRBV29-1, the J call TRBJ2-7, with D uncertain. This TCR was sampled from a woman in her 30s in good health. The CDR3 loop is CSALGSREQYF. CDR3 coding DNA: TGCAGCGCTCTGGGATCTAGGGAGCAGTACTTC.